This T cell receptor beta chain was sequenced for a study of CD8 T cells in ankylosing spondylitis (dated by TCRdb to 2016 to 2017). For context, the study as a whole: The study set out to find disease-linked TCR variants by profiling T cell receptor beta repertoires in ankylosing spondylitis patients and healthy donors. The full study cohort comprised about 23 ankylosing spondylitis patients and approximately 100 healthy donors. Peripheral blood samples were taken, and synovial fluid was additionally collected from ankylosing spondylitis patients. The investigation overall reported the following: Some of the motif variants had been reported before in the synovial fluid and blood of reactive arthritis patients, a finding that suggests common disease-initiation mechanisms. The disease-linked clones were reported to be significantly enriched in matched synovial fluid samples from ankylosing spondylitis patients. A TCR beta motif made up of several highly homologous amino acid variants appeared to be characteristic of blood from ankylosing spondylitis patients. The disease-linked clones had a CD8+ phenotype and were found at relatively low frequencies in peripheral blood.

The CDR3 starts with the cysteine, ends with the phenylalanine, and has 16 residues. Of the read, only the CDR3 DNA is kept; its 48 bases are in frame from base 1. At the junction V is shortened by 4 bases and J by 5 bases; bases outside the gene matches: 10. Of note for this clonotype: This receptor's antigen is unknown. Per-nucleotide qualities are absent, and no much larger clonotype sits a single base away.

Sequencing used an Illumina HiSeq 2500. Quantitative 5'-RACE with molecular barcodes was the method used to prepare the TCR beta libraries. The paper's data handling went like this. Disease-linked TCR variants were identified with a new computational method built on a probabilistic model of VDJ rearrangement. TCRdb trimmed the raw reads at Q25, called clones with MiXCR and kept productive beta chains. Each CDR3 protein gets just one entry, which takes the most common genes and DNA from the rows behind it. The V and J calls reflect TCRdb's pipeline rather than the authors' work. The sample table lists about 340,000 distinct CDR3 sequences, approximately 22% of them with a count of one. The top ten clones comprise roughly 14% of the sample.

This sequence was found in a male donor with ankylosing spondylitis or in good health (not recorded which). The V and J genes are TRBV12-3 or TRBV12-4 and TRBJ2-2; 7 bases in the middle match TRBD1. Sequenced input: blood, either unsorted or a sorted T cell fraction (not recorded which). This receptor carries the CDR3 CASSYLRDSLTGELFF. The bases are TGTGCCAGCAGTTATCTCCGGGACAGCCTAACCGGGGAGCTGTTTTTT.